The subject of this entry is one T cell receptor (beta chain). The sample is drawn from a study of PD-1 blockade in classical Hodgkin lymphoma. Time point given: cycle 4 day 1 (C4D1), after five to seven weeks of nivolumab. Autologous stem cell transplantation was followed by relapse in every patient, and brentuximab vedotin exposure varied. The CDR3 is 20 residues long. Germline CDR1 reads LGHNA; CDR2 reads YSLEER. V was clipped by 8 bases and J by 2 bases; unmatched bases: 19. The repertoire was sequenced with immunoSEQ multiplex PCR; TCRdb's copy has only in-frame clones and lacks some. The sample has more than 95,000 clones; more than 70% are singletons.

The sequencing here drew on peripheral blood mononuclear cells (PBMCs), taken before the fourth cycle of nivolumab. The rearrangement links TRBV4-3 to TRBJ2-1; 12 bases agree with TRBD2. The TCR comes from a human donor with classical Hodgkin lymphoma. CDR3 protein: CASSPQGTSGLPDTYNEQFF. DNA of the CDR3: TGCGCCAGCTCTCCCCAGGGGACTAGCGGGCTCCCCGACACCTACAATGAGCAGTTCTTC.